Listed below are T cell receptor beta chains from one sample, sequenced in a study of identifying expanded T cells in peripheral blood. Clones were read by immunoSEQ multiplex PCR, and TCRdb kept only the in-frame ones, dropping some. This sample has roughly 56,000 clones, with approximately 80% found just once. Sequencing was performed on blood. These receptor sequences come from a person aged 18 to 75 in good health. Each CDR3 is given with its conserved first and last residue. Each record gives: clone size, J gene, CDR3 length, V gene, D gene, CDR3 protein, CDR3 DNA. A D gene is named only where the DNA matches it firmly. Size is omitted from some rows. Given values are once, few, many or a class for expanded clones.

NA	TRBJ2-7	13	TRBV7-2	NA	CASSLKGWYEQYF	TGTGCCAGCAGCCTTAAGGGGTGGTACGAGCAGTACTTC
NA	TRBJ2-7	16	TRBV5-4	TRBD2	CASSYGTSGRAGEQYF	TGTGCCAGCAGCTACGGGACTAGCGGGAGGGCCGGGGAGCAGTACTTC
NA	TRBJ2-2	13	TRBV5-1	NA	CASSPWGPGELFF	TGCGCCAGCAGCCCCTGGGGCCCCGGGGAGCTGTTTTTT
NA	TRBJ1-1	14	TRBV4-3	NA	CASSHLRGYTEAFF	TGCGCCAGCAGCCATCTACGGGGGTACACTGAAGCTTTCTTT
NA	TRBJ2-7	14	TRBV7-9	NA	CASSLAGGGYEQYF	TGTGCCAGCAGCTTAGCAGGGGGAGGTTACGAGCAGTACTTC
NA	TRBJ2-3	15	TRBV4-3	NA	CASSQDTRGTDTQYF	TGCGCCAGCAGCCAAGATACAAGGGGCACAGATACGCAGTATTTT
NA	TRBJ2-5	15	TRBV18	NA	CASSPALQGGETQYF	TGTGCCAGCTCACCAGCCTTACAGGGAGGGGAGACCCAGTACTTC
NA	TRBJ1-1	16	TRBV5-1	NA	CASRAQANGQNTEAFF	TGCGCCAGCAGGGCTCAGGCGAACGGGCAGAACACTGAAGCTTTCTTT
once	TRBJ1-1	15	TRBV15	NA	CATSRDGRRNTEAFF	TGTGCCACCAGCAGAGATGGGCGACGGAACACTGAAGCTTTCTTT
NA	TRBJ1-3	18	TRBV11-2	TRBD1	CASSLVGRGLLLGNTIYF	TGTGCCAGCAGCTTAGTTGGCAGGGGGCTGCTTCTTGGAAACACCATATATTTT
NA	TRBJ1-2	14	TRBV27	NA	CASSLLRGVGGYTF	TGTGCCAGCAGCCTTCTTAGGGGAGTAGGGGGCTACACCTTC
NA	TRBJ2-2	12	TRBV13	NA	CASSRGTGELFF	TGTGCCAGCAGCCGGGGGACCGGGGAGCTGTTTTTT